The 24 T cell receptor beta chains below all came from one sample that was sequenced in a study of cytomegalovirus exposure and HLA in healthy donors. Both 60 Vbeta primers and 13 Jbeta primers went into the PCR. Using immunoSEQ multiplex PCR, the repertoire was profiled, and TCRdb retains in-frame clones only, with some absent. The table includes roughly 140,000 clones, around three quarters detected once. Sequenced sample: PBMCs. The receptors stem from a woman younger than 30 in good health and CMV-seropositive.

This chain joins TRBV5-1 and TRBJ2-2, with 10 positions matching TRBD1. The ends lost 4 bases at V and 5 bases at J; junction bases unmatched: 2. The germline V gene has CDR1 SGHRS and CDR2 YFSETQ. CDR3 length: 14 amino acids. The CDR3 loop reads CASSGTGDTGELFF. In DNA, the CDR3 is TGCGCCAGCAGCGGGACAGGGGATACCGGGGAGCTGTTTTTT.

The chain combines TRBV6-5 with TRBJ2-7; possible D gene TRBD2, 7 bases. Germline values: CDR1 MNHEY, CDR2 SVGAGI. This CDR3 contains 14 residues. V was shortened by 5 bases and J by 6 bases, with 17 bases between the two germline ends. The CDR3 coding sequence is TGTGCCAGCAGTGAAGGGGGGGACTACCCCGAGCAGTACTTC. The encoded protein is CASSEGGDYPEQYF.

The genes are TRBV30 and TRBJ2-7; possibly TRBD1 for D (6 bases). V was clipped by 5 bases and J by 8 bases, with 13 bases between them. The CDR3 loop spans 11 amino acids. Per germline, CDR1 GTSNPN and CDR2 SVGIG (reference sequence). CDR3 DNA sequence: TGTGCCTGGTCCAACAGGGAGAAGCAGTACTTC. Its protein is CAWSNREKQYF. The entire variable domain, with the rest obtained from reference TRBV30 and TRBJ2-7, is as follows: SQTIHQWPATLVQPVGSPLSLECTVEGTSNPNLYWYRQAAGRGLQLLFYSVGIGQISSEVPQNLSASRPQDRQFILSSKKLLLSDSGFYLCAWSNREKQYFGPGTRLTVT.

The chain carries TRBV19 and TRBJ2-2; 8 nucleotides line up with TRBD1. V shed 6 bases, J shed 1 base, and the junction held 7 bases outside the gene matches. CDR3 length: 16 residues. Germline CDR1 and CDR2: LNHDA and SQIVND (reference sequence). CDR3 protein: CASRILGTGNTGELFF. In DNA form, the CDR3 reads TGTGCCAGTAGGATCCTCGGGACAGGGAACACCGGGGAGCTGTTTTTT.

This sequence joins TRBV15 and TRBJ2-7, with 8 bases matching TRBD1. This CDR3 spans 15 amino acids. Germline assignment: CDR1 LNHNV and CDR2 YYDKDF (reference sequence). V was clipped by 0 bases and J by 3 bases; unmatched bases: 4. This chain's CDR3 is CATSRDRGQVYEQYF. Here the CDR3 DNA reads TGTGCCACCAGCAGAGATAGGGGACAGGTCTACGAGCAGTACTTC.

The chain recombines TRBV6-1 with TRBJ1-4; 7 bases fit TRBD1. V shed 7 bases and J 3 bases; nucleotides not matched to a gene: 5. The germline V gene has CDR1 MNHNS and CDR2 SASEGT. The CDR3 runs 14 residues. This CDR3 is CASMRQGPNEKLFF. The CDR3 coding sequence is TGTGCCAGCATGAGACAGGGACCTAATGAAAAACTGTTTTTT.

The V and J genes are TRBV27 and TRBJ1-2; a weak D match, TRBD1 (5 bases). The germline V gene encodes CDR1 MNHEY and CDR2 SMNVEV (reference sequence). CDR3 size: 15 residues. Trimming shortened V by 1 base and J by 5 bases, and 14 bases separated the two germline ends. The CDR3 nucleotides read TGTGCCAGCAGTTTATTCGGGGGTACGATATATGGCTACACCTTC. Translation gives CASSLFGGTIYGYTF.

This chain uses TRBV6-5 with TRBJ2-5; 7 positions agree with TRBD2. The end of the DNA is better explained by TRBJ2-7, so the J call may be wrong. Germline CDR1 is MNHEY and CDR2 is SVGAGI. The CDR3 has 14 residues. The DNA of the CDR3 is TGTGCCAGCAGTGCTAGCGGTAAATCCTACGAGCAGTACTTC. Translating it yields CASSASGKSYEQYF.

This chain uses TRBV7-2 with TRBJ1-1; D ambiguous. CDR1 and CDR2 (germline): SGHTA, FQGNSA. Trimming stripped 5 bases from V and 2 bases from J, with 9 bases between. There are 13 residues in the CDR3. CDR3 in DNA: TGTGCCAGCAGCATCACACCTAACACTGAAGCTTTCTTT. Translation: CASSITPNTEAFF.

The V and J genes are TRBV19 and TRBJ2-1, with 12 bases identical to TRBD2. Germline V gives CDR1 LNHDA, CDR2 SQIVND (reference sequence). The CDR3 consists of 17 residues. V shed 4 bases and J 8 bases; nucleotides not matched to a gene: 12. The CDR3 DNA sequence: TGTGCCAGTAGTACTCTCCGCCCTAGCGGGGGGGCCTATGAGCAGTTCTTC. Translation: CASSTLRPSGGAYEQFF.

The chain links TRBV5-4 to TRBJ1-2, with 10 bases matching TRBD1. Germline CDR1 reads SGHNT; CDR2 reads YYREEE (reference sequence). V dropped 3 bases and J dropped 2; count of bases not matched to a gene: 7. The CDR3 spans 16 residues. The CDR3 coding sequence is TGTGCCAGCAGCTACCCGGGACAGGGGAGGAACTATGGCTACACCTTC. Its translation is CASSYPGQGRNYGYTF.

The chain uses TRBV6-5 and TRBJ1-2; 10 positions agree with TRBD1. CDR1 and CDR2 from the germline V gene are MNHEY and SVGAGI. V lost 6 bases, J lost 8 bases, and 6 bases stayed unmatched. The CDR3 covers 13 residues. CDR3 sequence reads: CASRVDRGGGYTF. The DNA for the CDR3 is TGTGCCAGCAGAGTGGACAGGGGGGGAGGCTACACCTTC.

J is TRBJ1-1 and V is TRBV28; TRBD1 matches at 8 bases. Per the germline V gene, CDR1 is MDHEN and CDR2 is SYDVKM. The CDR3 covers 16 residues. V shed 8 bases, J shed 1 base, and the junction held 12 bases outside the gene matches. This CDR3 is CASFLGWTGTNTEAFF. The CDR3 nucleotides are TGTGCCAGCTTCCTCGGTTGGACAGGGACGAACACTGAAGCTTTCTTT.

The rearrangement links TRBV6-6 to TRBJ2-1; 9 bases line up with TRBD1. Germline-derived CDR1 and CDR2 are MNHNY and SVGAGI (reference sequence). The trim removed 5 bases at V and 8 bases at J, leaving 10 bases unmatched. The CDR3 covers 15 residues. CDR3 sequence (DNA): TGTGCCAGCAGTCAAACAGGGGGCAGGATCGATGAGCAGTTCTTC. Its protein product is CASSQTGGRIDEQFF.

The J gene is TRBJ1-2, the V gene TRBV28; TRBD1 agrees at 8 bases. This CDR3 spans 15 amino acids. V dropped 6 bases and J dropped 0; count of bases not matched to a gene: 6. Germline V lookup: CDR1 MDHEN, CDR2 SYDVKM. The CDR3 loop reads CASRNQGAANYGYTF. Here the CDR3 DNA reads TGTGCCAGCAGAAACCAGGGGGCCGCTAACTATGGCTACACCTTC.

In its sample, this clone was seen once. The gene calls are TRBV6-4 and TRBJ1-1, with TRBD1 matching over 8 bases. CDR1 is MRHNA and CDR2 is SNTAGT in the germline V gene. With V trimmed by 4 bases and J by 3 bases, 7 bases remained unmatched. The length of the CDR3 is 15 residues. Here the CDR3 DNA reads TGTGCCAGCAGTGTAGATGGGACAGGAGACACTGAAGCTTTCTTT. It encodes CASSVDGTGDTEAFF.

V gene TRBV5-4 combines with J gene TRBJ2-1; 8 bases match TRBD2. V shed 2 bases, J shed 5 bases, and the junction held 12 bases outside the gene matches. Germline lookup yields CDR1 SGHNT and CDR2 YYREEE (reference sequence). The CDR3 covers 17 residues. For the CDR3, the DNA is TGTGCCAGCAGCTTACCCCTGGGCGGGGGGCATAACAATGAGCAGTTCTTC. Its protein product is CASSLPLGGGHNNEQFF.

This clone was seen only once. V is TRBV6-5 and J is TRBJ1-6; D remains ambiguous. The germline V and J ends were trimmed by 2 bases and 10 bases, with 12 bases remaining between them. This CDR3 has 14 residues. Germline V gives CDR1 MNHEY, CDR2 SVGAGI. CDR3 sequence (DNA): TGTGCCAGCAGTTACGGTCAGCGAGTCTCACCCCTCCACTTT. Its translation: CASSYGQRVSPLHF.

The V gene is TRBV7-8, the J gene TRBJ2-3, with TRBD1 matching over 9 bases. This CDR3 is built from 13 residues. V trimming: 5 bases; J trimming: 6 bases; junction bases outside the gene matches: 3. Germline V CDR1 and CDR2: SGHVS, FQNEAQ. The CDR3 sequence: CASSQDRGDTQYF. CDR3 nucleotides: TGTGCCAGCAGCCAAGACAGGGGGGATACGCAGTATTTT.

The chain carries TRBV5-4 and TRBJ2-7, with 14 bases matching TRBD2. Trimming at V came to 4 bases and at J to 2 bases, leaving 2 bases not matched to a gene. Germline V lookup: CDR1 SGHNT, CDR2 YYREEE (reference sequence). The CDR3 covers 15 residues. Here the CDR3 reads CASSPGLAGAYEQYF. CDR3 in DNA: TGTGCCAGCAGCCCGGGACTAGCGGGGGCCTACGAGCAGTACTTC.

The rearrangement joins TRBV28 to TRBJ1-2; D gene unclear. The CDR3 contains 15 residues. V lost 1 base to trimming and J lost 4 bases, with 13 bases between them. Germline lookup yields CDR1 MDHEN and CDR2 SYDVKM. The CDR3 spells CASSLYEDPSYGYTF. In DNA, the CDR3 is TGTGCCAGCAGTTTATACGAGGATCCCAGCTATGGCTACACCTTC.

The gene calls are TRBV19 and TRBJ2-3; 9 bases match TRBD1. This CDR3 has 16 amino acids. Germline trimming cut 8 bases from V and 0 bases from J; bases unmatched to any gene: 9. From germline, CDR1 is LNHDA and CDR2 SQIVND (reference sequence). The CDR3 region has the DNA TGTGCCAGTGCCAGGGACAGGGTGACGAGCACAGATACGCAGTATTTT. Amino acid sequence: CASARDRVTSTDTQYF. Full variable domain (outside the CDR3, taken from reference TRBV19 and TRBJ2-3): DGGITQSPKYLFRKEGQNVTLSCEQNLNHDAMYWYRQDPGQGLRLIYYSQIVNDFQKGDIAEGYSVSREKKESFPLTVTSAQKNPTAFYLCASARDRVTSTDTQYFGPGTRLTVL.

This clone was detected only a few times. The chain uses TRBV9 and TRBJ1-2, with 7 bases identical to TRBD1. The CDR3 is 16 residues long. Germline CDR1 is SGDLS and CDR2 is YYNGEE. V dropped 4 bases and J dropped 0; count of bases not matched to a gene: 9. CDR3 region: CASSPRRDSTNYGYTF. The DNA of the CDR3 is TGTGCCAGCAGCCCCAGGAGGGACAGCACTAACTATGGCTACACCTTC.

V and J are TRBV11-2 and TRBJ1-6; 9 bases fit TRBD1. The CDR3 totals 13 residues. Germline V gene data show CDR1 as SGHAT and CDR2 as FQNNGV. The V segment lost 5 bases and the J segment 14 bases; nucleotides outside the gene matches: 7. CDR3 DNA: TGTGCCAGCAGCCAGGGGACAGGGCGATCCCTCCACTTT. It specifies CASSQGTGRSLHF.